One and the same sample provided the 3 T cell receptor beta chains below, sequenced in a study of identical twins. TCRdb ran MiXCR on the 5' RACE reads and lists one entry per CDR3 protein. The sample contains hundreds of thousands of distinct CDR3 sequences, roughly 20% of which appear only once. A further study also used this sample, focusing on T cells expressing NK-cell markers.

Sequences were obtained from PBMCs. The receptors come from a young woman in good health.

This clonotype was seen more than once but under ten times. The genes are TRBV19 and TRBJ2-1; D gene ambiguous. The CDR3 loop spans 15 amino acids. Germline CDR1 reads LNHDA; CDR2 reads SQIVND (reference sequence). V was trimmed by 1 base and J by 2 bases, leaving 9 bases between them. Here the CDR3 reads CASSIGDLTYNEQFF. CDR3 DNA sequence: TGTGCCAGTAGTATAGGTGACTTAACCTACAATGAGCAGTTCTTC.

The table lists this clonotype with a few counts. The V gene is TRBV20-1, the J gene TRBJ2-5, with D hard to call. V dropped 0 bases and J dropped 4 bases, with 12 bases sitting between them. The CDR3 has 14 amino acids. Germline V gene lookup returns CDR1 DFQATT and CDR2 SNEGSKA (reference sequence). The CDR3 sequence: CSARESSRTETQYF. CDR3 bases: TGCAGTGCTAGAGAATCGAGCCGGACAGAGACCCAGTACTTC.

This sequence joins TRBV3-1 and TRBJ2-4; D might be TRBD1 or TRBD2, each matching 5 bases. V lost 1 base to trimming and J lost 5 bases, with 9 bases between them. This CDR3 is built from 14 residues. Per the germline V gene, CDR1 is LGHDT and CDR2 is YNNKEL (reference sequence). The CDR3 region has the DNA TGTGCCAGCAGCCAAGCGGGACCAGAAAACATTCAGTACTTC. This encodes CASSQAGPENIQYF. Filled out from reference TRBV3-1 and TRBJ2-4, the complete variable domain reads DTAVSQTPKYLVTQMGNDKSIKCEQNLGHDTMYWYKQDSKKFLKIMFSYNNKELIINETVPNRFSPKSPDKAHLNLHINSLELGDSAVYFCASSQAGPENIQYFGAGTRLSVL.